This T cell receptor beta chain is drawn from a study of early T cells in non-severe SARS-CoV-2 infection. Study-level information: Whole-blood bulk RNA, unsorted, was sequenced, and chains were unpaired. General study points: The matching step, a VDJdb search, favored anti-spike CD8 responses and missed private and CD4 specificities.

As part of library construction, unique molecular identifiers were attached to individual cDNA molecules. MiXCR, applied by TCRdb to the 5' RACE reads, yields one record per CDR3 protein. The profile shows around 62,000 distinct CDR3 sequences, 12% of them singletons. CDR1 and CDR2 from the germline V gene are KGHSH and LQKENI. This CDR3 has 13 residues. J gave up 6 bases and V 4 bases, and 5 bases lay outside the gene matches. Comments on this clonotype: Its specificity is unknown.

The TCR originated in an adult who was a healthcare worker with PCR-confirmed SARS-CoV-2 infection or an uninfected control (not recorded which). The V gene is TRBV18, the J gene TRBJ1-1; the match to TRBD1 covers 7 bases. Sequenced: whole blood. The CDR3 here is CASSLDRVAEAFF. CDR3 sequence (DNA): TGTGCCAGCTCACTCGACAGGGTCGCTGAAGCTTTCTTT. The variable domain in full, completed from reference TRBV18 and TRBJ1-1, reads NAGVMQNPRHLVRRRGQEARLRCSPMKGHSHVYWYRQLPEEGLKFMVYLQKENIIDESGMPKERFSAEFPKEGPSILRIQQVVRGDSAAYFCASSLDRVAEAFFGQGTRLTVV.